Each of the 19 T cell receptor beta chains below was sequenced from the same sample in a study of blood T cell repertoires in COVID-19. Assay used: immunoSEQ multiplex PCR; TCRdb lists only in-frame clones, some missing. The sample carries some 83,000 clones, roughly 82% recorded once. Sequenced material: peripheral blood. The receptor source for this set is a man in his fifties with acute or convalescent COVID-19.

The chain has TRBV4-2 and TRBJ2-1, with TRBD2 matching 8 bases. The CDR3 contains 17 residues. V shed 0 bases, J shed 2 bases, and the junction held 6 bases outside the gene matches. Germline CDR1 reads LGHNA; CDR2 reads YNFKEQ. The CDR3 protein is CASSQDRAGGPYNEQFF. The CDR3 nucleotides read TGTGCCAGCAGCCAAGATCGGGCGGGGGGCCCCTACAATGAGCAGTTCTTC.

V and J are TRBV7-3 and TRBJ1-3; a weak D match, TRBD1 (5 bases). CDR1 is SGHTA, CDR2 FQGTGA, per germline. The V end lost 1 base, the J end lost 2 bases, and 6 bases lay between the germline ends. This CDR3 has 14 amino acids. The chain's CDR3 is CASSLRGAGNTIYF. CDR3 DNA sequence: TGTGCCAGCAGCTTAAGGGGGGCTGGAAACACCATATATTTT.

The rearrangement links TRBV2 to TRBJ2-7; 8 bases fit TRBD1. V shed 5 bases and J 0 bases; nucleotides not matched to a gene: 12. Germline V gives CDR1 SNHLY, CDR2 FYNNEI. The CDR3 extends over 17 amino acids. CDR3 sequence: CASSPDRVGRLSYEQYF. CDR3 in DNA: TGTGCCAGCAGTCCGGACAGGGTAGGGAGGCTCTCCTACGAGCAGTACTTC.

The chain has TRBV28 and TRBJ2-7; 11 bases match TRBD2. The CDR3 is 16 amino acids. V was clipped by 6 bases and J by 2 bases; unmatched bases: 9. Germline lookup yields CDR1 MDHEN and CDR2 SYDVKM. CDR3 sequence (DNA): TGTGCCAGCAGCTCCCCAGGGACTAGCGGAACCTACGAGCAGTACTTC. This gives the protein CASSSPGTSGTYEQYF.

V gene TRBV28 combines with J gene TRBJ1-3; a weak D match, TRBD1 (5 bases). CDR3 length: 15 residues. Germline loops: CDR1 MDHEN, CDR2 SYDVKM. V shed 5 bases and J shed 3 bases, with 14 bases lying between them. CDR3 nucleotides: TGTGCCAGCAGTGTAAGACCGGGGGGTGGAAACACCATATATTTT. It translates to CASSVRPGGGNTIYF. The whole variable domain, filled in from reference TRBV28 and TRBJ1-3, reads DVKVTQSSRYLVKRTGEKVFLECVQDMDHENMFWYRQDPGLGLRLIYFSYDVKMKEKGDIPEGYSVSREKKERFSLILESASTNQTSMYLCASSVRPGGGNTIYFGEGSWLTVV.

The rearrangement links TRBV28 to TRBJ2-7; D is possibly TRBD2 (6 bases). The CDR3 consists of 15 residues. The V gene's germline CDR1 is MDHEN and CDR2 SYDVKM. Trimming shortened V by 3 bases and J by 1 base, and 13 bases separated the two germline ends. The CDR3 nucleotides read TGTGCCAGCAGTTTGAGGACTAAGAGTTCCTACGAGCAGTACTTC. This encodes CASSLRTKSSYEQYF.

The genes are TRBV20-1 and TRBJ2-1; tentative D call: TRBD1 (6 bases). Trimming left V 3 bases short and J 16 bases short, with 10 bases between. CDR3 length: 9 amino acids. Germline V lookup: CDR1 DFQATT, CDR2 SNEGSKA (reference sequence). The CDR3 spells CSARGTSFF. CDR3 sequence (DNA): TGCAGTGCTAGGGGGACATCATTCTTC.

The chain couples TRBV19 to TRBJ1-1, with D perhaps TRBD1 (5 bases). This CDR3 has 15 residues. Germline loops: CDR1 LNHDA, CDR2 SQIVND (reference sequence). V was cut by 1 base and J by 2 bases, with 11 bases left in between. DNA for the CDR3: TGTGCCAGTAGTATAGTTGGGGGGTCAAACACTGAAGCTTTCTTT. It translates to CASSIVGGSNTEAFF.

V gene TRBV2 combines with J gene TRBJ1-2; no reliable D call. Germline loops: CDR1 SNHLY, CDR2 FYNNEI. V lost 7 bases and J 1 base, leaving 13 bases between the germline ends. The CDR3 length is 14 residues. For the CDR3, the DNA is TGTGCCAGCACGAGAACGGGGAATAACTATGGCTACACCTTC. Translating gives CASTRTGNNYGYTF.

The rearrangement uses TRBV5-5 and TRBJ1-4; TRBD1 aligns across 9 bases. V dropped 0 bases and J dropped 5; count of bases not matched to a gene: 2. The CDR3 has 15 amino acids. CDR1 is SGHKS and CDR2 is YYEKEE in the germline V gene (reference sequence). The chain's CDR3 is CASSLGGTGNEKLFF. The CDR3 bases are TGTGCCAGCAGCTTGGGAGGGACAGGGAATGAAAAACTGTTTTTT.

This chain connects TRBV6-1 to TRBJ2-3, with D perhaps TRBD1 (6 bases). Germline V gives CDR1 MNHNS, CDR2 SASEGT. Trimming took off 5 bases at V and 0 bases at J, with 12 bases between the two ends. The CDR3 is made up of 15 amino acids. CDR3 in DNA: TGTGCCAGCAGTTCAAGGGGGATTAGCACAGATACGCAGTATTTT. This translates into CASSSRGISTDTQYF.

V is TRBV9 and J is TRBJ1-2; D remains unclear. From germline, CDR1 is SGDLS and CDR2 YYNGEE. CDR3 length: 16 amino acids. The V end was cut by 4 bases, the J end by 5 bases, with 21 bases between. CDR3 sequence (DNA): TGTGCCAGCAGCCCTCGGCCTTCGGGTGATGGGTATGGCTACACCTTC. It encodes CASSPRPSGDGYGYTF.

This sequence joins TRBV6-2 or TRBV6-3 and TRBJ1-2; D is perhaps TRBD1 (5 bases). The germline V and J ends were trimmed by 5 bases and 4 bases, with 8 bases remaining between them. CDR3 size: 12 residues. Germline CDR1 and CDR2: MNHEY and SVGEGT. The CDR3 coding sequence is TGTGCCAGCAGTACTCAGGGCTATGGCTACACCTTC. Protein product: CASSTQGYGYTF.

V gene TRBV11-2 combines with J gene TRBJ2-7; D may be TRBD1 (6 bases). The CDR3 runs 15 residues. The germline V and J ends were trimmed by 5 bases and 4 bases, with 18 bases remaining between them. Per the germline V gene, CDR1 is SGHAT and CDR2 is FQNNGV. In DNA form, the CDR3 reads TGTGCCAGCAGCAACCCCGGTGGGGGCGGGTACGAGCAGTACTTC. This codes for CASSNPGGGGYEQYF.

The chain recombines TRBV6-2 or TRBV6-3 with TRBJ2-3; D gene unclear. CDR3 length: 12 residues. Germline CDR1 is MNHEY and CDR2 is SVGEGT. Deletions cut 5 bases from V and 5 bases from J, with 8 bases between. CDR3: CASSLLGDTQYF. The CDR3 bases are TGTGCCAGCAGTCTACTCGGAGATACGCAGTATTTT.

The chain has TRBV29-1 and TRBJ2-2; 9 bases line up with TRBD1. Germline V gene sequence: CDR1 SQVTM, CDR2 ANQGSEA. The V segment lost 0 bases and the J segment 1 base; nucleotides outside the gene matches: 6. The CDR3 length is 17 residues. CDR3 DNA: TGCAGCGTTGAAGACCTTCGGACAGGGGTGAACACCGGGGAGCTGTTTTTT. It codes for CSVEDLRTGVNTGELFF.

V usage is TRBV4-1 and J usage is TRBJ1-3; TRBD1 matches at 7 bases. Germline values: CDR1 MGHRA, CDR2 YSYEKL. V lost 5 bases and J lost 8; bases outside the gene matches: 12. This CDR3 has 15 residues. The CDR3 loop reads CASSRQGLSQDTIYF. The CDR3 DNA reads TGCGCCAGCAGCAGACAGGGCCTCTCGCAGGACACCATATATTTT.

The gene calls are TRBV28 and TRBJ1-1; tentative D call: TRBD1 (5 bases). Looked up from germline, CDR1 is MDHEN and CDR2 is SYDVKM. The CDR3 is made up of 14 amino acids. The V end was cut by 6 bases, the J end by 8 bases, with 19 bases between. DNA of the CDR3: TGTGCCAGCAGGCGAGCAGGGCTACCTAAGGAAGCTTTCTTT. Its translation is CASRRAGLPKEAFF.

This clone was seen a handful of times. The chain combines TRBV3-1 (or the pseudogene TRBV3-2) with TRBJ2-7; 8 nucleotides align to TRBD1. Germline CDR1 and CDR2: LGHDT and YNNKEL (reference sequence). Trimming took 1 base from V and 9 from J; bases not matched to a gene: 8. The CDR3 length is 14 residues. The CDR3 nucleotides read TGTGCCAGCAGCCAAGGCACGACAGGGGTTATGCAGTACTTC. Its protein product is CASSQGTTGVMQYF.